The rows below give T cell receptor beta chains drawn from one sample of a study of blood T cell repertoires in COVID-19. The protocol was immunoSEQ multiplex PCR, while the TCRdb copy is restricted to in-frame clones and leaves out a portion. The table shows 65,000 to 75,000 clones, with roughly 84% occurring only once. The specimen sequenced was peripheral blood. The source is a woman aged 80 or over with active or convalescent COVID-19. CDR3s include the opening cysteine and the closing phenylalanine or tryptophan. A D gene is named only where the DNA matches it firmly. The size field is filled for only some rows; it gives once, few, many or a size class.

D: TRBD2
J: TRBJ2-1
size: .
V: TRBV7-2
CDR3: CASTTRIAGGFILGEQFF
DNA: TGTGCCAGCACAACACGAATAGCGGGGGGGTTTATACTGGGTGAGCAGTTCTTC

D: .
J: TRBJ2-3
size: .
V: TRBV2
CDR3: CAGRGPGDTQYF
DNA: TGTGCCGGGCGGGGCCCGGGAGATACGCAGTATTTT

D: .
J: TRBJ2-1
size: .
V: TRBV6-5
CDR3: CASSYSKLASYNEQFF
DNA: TGTGCCAGCAGTTACTCGAAACTAGCCTCCTACAATGAGCAGTTCTTC

D: .
J: TRBJ1-6
size: .
V: TRBV11-2
CDR3: CASSFSPPGQINSPLHF
DNA: TGTGCCAGCAGCTTCAGTCCCCCGGGACAAATTAATTCACCCCTCCACTTT

D: TRBD1
J: TRBJ1-1
size: .
V: TRBV7-2
CDR3: CASSSNRGRNTEAFF
DNA: TGTGCCAGCAGCTCTAACAGGGGAAGGAACACTGAAGCTTTCTTT

D: .
J: TRBJ1-1
size: .
V: TRBV7-9
CDR3: CASSLAGRASGGDEAFF
DNA: TGTGCCAGCAGCTTAGCCGGGCGGGCCTCGGGAGGGGACGAAGCTTTCTTT

D: .
J: TRBJ1-1
size: few
V: TRBV6-5
CDR3: CASSYAGGGTEAFF
DNA: TGTGCCAGCAGTTACGCCGGGGGGGGTACTGAAGCTTTCTTT

D: TRBD1
J: TRBJ2-5
size: .
V: TRBV2
CDR3: CASSGAGQGPQETQYF
DNA: TGTGCCAGCAGTGGAGCGGGACAGGGCCCCCAAGAGACCCAGTACTTC

D: TRBD2
J: TRBJ2-7
size: .
V: TRBV4-3
CDR3: CASSLDGGDSYEQYF
DNA: TGCGCCAGCAGCCTCGACGGGGGGGACTCCTACGAGCAGTACTTC

D: TRBD1
J: TRBJ1-5
size: .
V: TRBV9
CDR3: CASSVGTGVSNQPQHF
DNA: TGTGCCAGCAGCGTAGGGACAGGGGTTAGCAATCAGCCCCAGCATTTT

D: .
J: TRBJ2-1
size: .
V: TRBV24-1
CDR3: CATSQTYNEQFF
DNA: TGTGCCACCAGCCAAACCTACAATGAGCAGTTCTTC

D: .
J: TRBJ1-6
size: .
V: TRBV19
CDR3: CASSEGGPLHF
DNA: TGTGCCAGTAGCGAGGGGGGGCCCCTCCACTTT

D: .
J: TRBJ1-1
size: .
V: TRBV5-8
CDR3: CASSLEGGGAFF
DNA: TGTGCCAGCAGCTTGGAGGGCGGGGGAGCTTTCTTT

D: TRBD1
J: TRBJ1-4
size: .
V: TRBV5-4
CDR3: CASSFFTGVGEKLFF
DNA: TGTGCCAGCAGCTTTTTCACAGGGGTAGGAGAAAAACTGTTTTTT

D: .
J: TRBJ1-2
size: .
V: TRBV4-1
CDR3: CASSQGEQGGLFGYTF
DNA: TGCGCCAGCAGCCAAGGTGAACAGGGAGGGTTGTTTGGCTACACCTTC

D: TRBD1
J: TRBJ2-1
size: .
V: TRBV7-9
CDR3: CASSLRTGDLIDNEQFF
DNA: TGTGCCAGCAGCTTAAGGACAGGGGACTTGATAGACAATGAGCAGTTCTTC

D: TRBD2
J: TRBJ2-7
size: .
V: TRBV11-1
CDR3: CASSSIERGSYEQYF
DNA: TGTGCCAGCAGCTCTATAGAGCGGGGCTCCTACGAGCAGTACTTC

D: TRBD1
J: TRBJ1-5
size: once
V: TRBV2
CDR3: CASSYDRVNQPQHF
DNA: TGTGCCAGCAGTTATGACAGGGTTAATCAGCCCCAGCATTTT

D: TRBD1
J: TRBJ2-2
size: .
V: TRBV7-8
CDR3: CASSTRQGPNTGELFF
DNA: TGTGCCAGCAGCACCAGACAGGGTCCGAACACCGGGGAGCTGTTTTTT

D: .
J: TRBJ1-4
size: .
V: TRBV5-8
CDR3: CASSLGGGIVEKLFF
DNA: TGTGCCAGCAGCTTGGGGGGCGGAATAGTCGAAAAACTGTTTTTT

D: TRBD2
J: TRBJ2-5
size: .
V: TRBV5-1
CDR3: CASSHGLAGAQETQYF
DNA: TGCGCCAGCAGTCACGGACTAGCGGGGGCACAAGAGACCCAGTACTTC

D: TRBD1
J: TRBJ1-6
size: .
V: TRBV25-1
CDR3: CASRQTGGDSPLHF
DNA: TGTGCCAGCAGACAGACAGGGGGCGATTCACCCCTCCACTTT

D: .
J: TRBJ1-5
size: .
V: TRBV19
CDR3: CASSMQAEALKPQHF
DNA: TGTGCCAGTAGTATGCAGGCCGAAGCTTTAAAGCCCCAGCATTTT

D: TRBD1
J: TRBJ2-1
size: .
V: TRBV15
CDR3: CATSRRTGQVLHEQFF
DNA: TGTGCCACCAGCAGACGAACGGGACAGGTACTCCATGAGCAGTTCTTC

D: TRBD1
J: TRBJ1-2
size: .
V: TRBV5-1
CDR3: CASGSGTDYGYTF
DNA: TGCGCCAGCGGATCCGGGACAGACTATGGCTACACCTTC

D: .
J: TRBJ1-5
size: .
V: TRBV12-3/TRBV12-4
CDR3: CASSGNRGPQHF
DNA: TGTGCCAGCAGTGGGAACCGGGGGCCCCAGCATTTT

D: .
J: TRBJ1-3
size: .
V: TRBV6-5
CDR3: CASSYSRGKGGNTIYF
DNA: TGTGCCAGCAGTTACTCGCGGGGGAAGGGTGGAAACACCATATATTTT

D: .
J: TRBJ1-2
size: .
V: TRBV29-1
CDR3: CSAGSGGSVNYGYTF
DNA: TGCAGCGCTGGCAGTGGGGGCAGCGTGAACTATGGCTACACCTTC

D: TRBD2
J: TRBJ2-3
size: .
V: TRBV5-5
CDR3: CASSWISGGSTDTQYF
DNA: TGTGCCAGCAGCTGGATTAGCGGGGGTAGCACAGATACGCAGTATTTT

D: .
J: TRBJ1-2
size: .
V: TRBV5-6
CDR3: CASSLSGNPYGYTF
DNA: TGTGCCAGCAGCTTGTCAGGGAATCCCTATGGCTACACCTTC

D: TRBD2
J: TRBJ2-3
size: .
V: TRBV7-2
CDR3: CASSLLRGGTDTQYF
DNA: TGTGCCAGCAGCTTATTGCGGGGGGGCACAGATACGCAGTATTTT

D: TRBD1
J: TRBJ2-1
size: .
V: TRBV9
CDR3: CASSVGDRVVNEQFF
DNA: TGTGCCAGCAGCGTAGGGGACAGGGTGGTCAATGAGCAGTTCTTC

D: TRBD1
J: TRBJ1-1
size: .
V: TRBV5-6
CDR3: CASSLRGTGYTEAFF
DNA: TGTGCCAGCAGCCTGAGGGGGACAGGGTACACTGAAGCTTTCTTT

D: .
J: TRBJ1-2
size: .
V: TRBV6-5
CDR3: CASSYKQGNYGYTF
DNA: TGTGCCAGCAGTTACAAACAGGGAAACTATGGCTACACCTTC

D: .
J: TRBJ2-7
size: .
V: TRBV18
CDR3: CASSPGGLPHEQYF
DNA: TGTGCCAGCTCACCCGGCGGGCTCCCCCACGAGCAGTACTTC

D: .
J: TRBJ2-7
size: .
V: TRBV6-2/TRBV6-3
CDR3: CASSYLLEGFSYEQYF
DNA: TGTGCCAGCAGTTACCTCCTCGAGGGCTTCTCCTACGAGCAGTACTTC

D: .
J: TRBJ1-6
size: .
V: TRBV6-6
CDR3: CASSYPQPGLMSSYNSPLHF
DNA: TGTGCCAGCAGCTACCCTCAACCGGGACTGATGAGCTCCTATAATTCACCCCTCCACTTT

D: TRBD2
J: TRBJ2-7
size: .
V: TRBV19
CDR3: CASSTGLAGWEQYF
DNA: TGTGCCAGTAGTACGGGACTAGCGGGGTGGGAGCAGTACTTC

D: .
J: TRBJ2-3
size: .
V: TRBV5-6
CDR3: CASSFVVRAGFQDTQYF
DNA: TGTGCCAGCAGCTTCGTCGTCCGGGCGGGGTTTCAAGATACGCAGTATTTT

D: .
J: TRBJ1-3
size: .
V: TRBV7-2
CDR3: CASSLGQSSGNTIYF
DNA: TGTGCCAGCAGCTTAGGACAGTCCTCTGGAAACACCATATATTTT

D: .
J: TRBJ2-1
size: .
V: TRBV19
CDR3: CASNNGPLGDEQFF
DNA: TGTGCCAGTAATAACGGACCCCTAGGGGATGAGCAGTTCTTC

D: .
J: TRBJ1-1
size: .
V: TRBV20-1
CDR3: CSAARGTEAFF
DNA: TGCAGTGCTGCAAGGGGCACTGAAGCTTTCTTT

D: TRBD1
J: TRBJ2-4
size: once
V: TRBV7-9
CDR3: CASSLLGQGSKNIQYF
DNA: TGTGCCAGCAGCCTATTGGGACAGGGTTCCAAAAACATTCAGTACTTC

D: .
J: TRBJ1-2
size: .
V: TRBV27
CDR3: CASSPIQGLASYGYTF
DNA: TGTGCCAGCAGTCCGATTCAGGGTCTTGCTAGCTATGGCTACACCTTC

D: .
J: TRBJ2-2
size: .
V: TRBV6-4
CDR3: CARSLPATRAGELFF
DNA: TGTGCCAGGTCGCTTCCCGCGACTCGCGCCGGGGAGCTGTTTTTT

D: TRBD1
J: TRBJ1-2
size: .
V: TRBV24-1
CDR3: CATSDTGGTYGYTF
DNA: TGTGCCACCAGTGACACAGGGGGAACCTATGGCTACACCTTC

D: .
J: TRBJ1-1
size: .
V: TRBV24-1
CDR3: CATRQRGEAFF
DNA: TGTGCCACTCGACAGCGGGGTGAAGCTTTCTTT

D: TRBD1
J: TRBJ2-5
size: .
V: TRBV2
CDR3: CASEGASQETQYF
DNA: TGTGCCAGCGAGGGGGCGTCCCAAGAGACCCAGTACTTC

D: .
J: TRBJ1-4
size: .
V: TRBV6-6
CDR3: CASSPRGGPATNEKLFF
DNA: TGTGCCAGCAGTCCCCGCGGAGGTCCCGCAACTAATGAAAAACTGTTTTTT

D: TRBD2
J: TRBJ2-3
size: .
V: TRBV5-1
CDR3: CASSFNQRGNTDTQYF
DNA: TGCGCCAGCAGCTTTAACCAGCGGGGTAACACAGATACGCAGTATTTT

D: .
J: TRBJ2-2
size: .
V: TRBV27
CDR3: CASSLLLGELFF
DNA: TGTGCCAGCAGTTTACTACTCGGGGAGCTGTTTTTT

D: TRBD2
J: TRBJ2-3
size: .
V: TRBV10-3
CDR3: CAISPIAGGLSKTDTQYF
DNA: TGTGCCATCAGTCCCATAGCGGGGGGGCTTTCAAAGACAGATACGCAGTATTTT

D: .
J: TRBJ2-1
size: .
V: TRBV3-1/TRBV3-2
CDR3: CASSQEISDNEQFF
DNA: TGTGCCAGCAGCCAAGAGATTAGCGACAATGAGCAGTTCTTC

D: .
J: TRBJ1-3
size: .
V: TRBV7-2
CDR3: CASSLVTGDLGNTIYF
DNA: TGTGCCAGCAGCTTAGTTACAGGAGACCTTGGAAACACCATATATTTT

D: .
J: TRBJ2-3
size: .
V: TRBV27
CDR3: CATTRGFRQYF
DNA: TGTGCCACAACAAGGGGGTTCAGGCAGTATTTT